One TCR beta chain is described in this entry. Its target is unknown. These data are taken from a study of T cells in Graves' hyperthyroidism and ophthalmopathy. Overall study findings and caveats: Clonotypes that were expanded in thyroid above 0.001 mostly appeared in blood too. Through a model of 13 V-J features, ophthalmopathy was separated from stable hyperthyroidism.

V shed 0 bases and J 4 bases; nucleotides not matched to a gene: 11. Germline CDR1 is MGHRA and CDR2 is YSYEKL. This CDR3 is built from 18 residues. The investigators amplified TCR beta CDR3 regions from RNA transcripts. A set of HTBI primers served as the primers for a first-round RT-PCR of the TCR CDR3. TCRdb re-called the multiplex PCR reads with MiXCR, one entry per CDR3 protein. The sample has hundreds of thousands of distinct CDR3 sequences, over 15% seen once. Patients aged 18 to 65 had newly diagnosed hyperthyroidism of under 2 months' duration. The blood sample dates from first hyperthyroidism diagnosis, preceding any ophthalmopathy symptoms.

This receptor was taken from a woman aged 45 to 65 with Graves' hyperthyroidism that later progressed to Graves' ophthalmopathy. The chain carries TRBV4-1 and TRBJ1-2, with TRBD1 matching over 10 bases. Source material: blood. The CDR3 DNA follows: TGCGCCAGCAGCCAAGATAGGGACCGGGACAGGGGACTCTATGGCTACACCTTC. Translating it yields CASSQDRDRDRGLYGYTF.